This entry lists 30 T cell receptor beta chains sequenced from one sample in a study of blood T cell repertoires in COVID-19. TCRdb's copy holds only in-frame clones and misses some; the assay was immunoSEQ multiplex PCR. This table has 200,000 to 250,000 clones, around 90% appearing once. The specimen was PBMCs or T cells enriched from blood (not recorded which). These receptors all come from a man younger than 40 who had been exposed to COVID-19.

The chain recombines TRBV5-1 with TRBJ2-5; no reliable D call. The CDR3 sequence is 17 residues long. From germline, CDR1 is SGHRS and CDR2 YFSETQ. V dropped 0 bases and J dropped 0 bases, with 15 bases sitting between them. In DNA form, the CDR3 reads TGCGCCAGCAGCTTGGGCGCTGACATCAGGTACCAAGAGACCCAGTACTTC. Translated, it gives CASSLGADIRYQETQYF.

This clone was seen just once. This sequence joins TRBV2 and TRBJ2-2, with a possible D match to TRBD1 (6 bases). Trimming removed 6 bases from V and 7 bases from J, with 18 bases in between. The germline gives CDR1 SNHLY, CDR2 FYNNEI. This CDR3 comprises 15 residues. CDR3 DNA: TGTGCCAGCAGGGAGGAAGCAGGGGCGGTCGGGGAGCTGTTTTTT. It yields the protein CASREEAGAVGELFF.

V and J are TRBV19 and TRBJ1-5, with D unclear. The germline V gene has CDR1 LNHDA and CDR2 SQIVND (reference sequence). The V gene lost 5 bases and the J gene lost 7 bases, with 18 bases spanning the gap. This CDR3 region has 15 residues. CDR3 bases: TGTGCCAGTAGTCATATTATGGAGGGAATACAGCCCCAGCATTTT. Translated: CASSHIMEGIQPQHF.

This clone was found a few times. The chain has TRBV6-1 and TRBJ1-2; D might be TRBD1 (6 bases). Deletions cut 2 bases from V and 7 bases from J, with 11 bases between. The CDR3 has 13 amino acids. Germline V gives CDR1 MNHNS, CDR2 SASEGT. In DNA form, the CDR3 reads TGTGCCAGCAGTGAATTAGCAGGGGTTGGCTACACCTTC. Protein product: CASSELAGVGYTF.

The chain recombines TRBV7-2 with TRBJ1-6; tentatively, D is TRBD1 (6 bases). CDR1 is SGHTA, CDR2 FQGNSA, per germline. V was clipped by 2 bases and J by 5 bases, with 10 bases between them. The CDR3 has 15 residues. CDR3 nucleotides: TGTGCCAGCAGCTTAACAGGGCCTCATAATTCACCCCTCCACTTT. Its protein product is CASSLTGPHNSPLHF. The variable domain in full, with the rest retrieved from reference TRBV7-2 and TRBJ1-6, is GAGVSQSPSNKVTEKGKDVELRCDPISGHTALYWYRQSLGQGLEFLIYFQGNSAPDKSGLPSDRFSAERTGGSVSTLTIQRTQQEDSAVYLCASSLTGPHNSPLHFGNGTRLTVT.

This clone was detected once. The chain couples TRBV20-1 to TRBJ2-2, with unresolved D. Germline CDR1 and CDR2: DFQATT and SNEGSKA (reference sequence). V lost 6 bases and J lost 4, with 3 bases in between. The CDR3 is made up of 10 amino acids. CDR3 amino acids: CSASTGELFF. The CDR3 DNA follows: TGCAGTGCGAGCACCGGGGAGCTGTTTTTT.

The V gene is TRBV24-1, the J gene TRBJ1-1; D is unresolved. Trimming took off 12 bases at V and 11 bases at J, with 12 bases between the two ends. Germline V gives CDR1 KGHDR, CDR2 SFDVKD. This CDR3 has 9 residues. The CDR3 DNA sequence: TGTGCCGCTGTCCAGTCCGCTTTCTTT. Translation gives CAAVQSAFF.

V usage is TRBV5-6 and J usage is TRBJ2-1, with a tentative D call TRBD1 (6 bases). The CDR3 has 12 amino acids. The germline V gene has CDR1 SGHDT and CDR2 YYEEEE. Trimming stripped 2 bases from V and 9 bases from J, with 9 bases between. In DNA, the CDR3 is TGTGCCAGCAGCTTCCAGGGGACTGAGCAGTTCTTC. It yields the protein CASSFQGTEQFF.

The V and J genes are TRBV9 and TRBJ1-3; 7 bases match TRBD1. This CDR3 contains 16 residues. Losses at the gene ends were 3 bases for V and 0 bases for J; bases not matched to a gene: 6. Germline lookup yields CDR1 SGDLS and CDR2 YYNGEE. The CDR3: CASSALTGNSGNTIYF. The DNA for the CDR3 is TGTGCCAGCAGCGCGCTGACAGGGAACTCTGGAAACACCATATATTTT.

V and J are TRBV30 and TRBJ1-2; no clear D gene. The CDR3 totals 12 residues. Germline-derived CDR1 and CDR2 are GTSNPN and SVGIG (reference sequence). V was trimmed by 0 bases and J by 5 bases, leaving 7 bases between them. The CDR3 DNA is TGTGCCTGGAGTGTTGGCGGTTATGGCTACACCTTC. The encoded protein is CAWSVGGYGYTF.

The rearrangement uses TRBV11-2 and TRBJ2-1; D might be TRBD2 (7 bases). The germline V and J ends were trimmed by 5 bases and 6 bases, with 20 bases remaining between them. Germline CDR1 is SGHAT and CDR2 is FQNNGV. The length of the CDR3 is 16 residues. The CDR3 DNA sequence: TGTGCCAGCAGCCGCATGGAGGGGGGGGCCTCCAATGAGCAGTTCTTC. Amino acid sequence: CASSRMEGGASNEQFF.

The V and J genes are TRBV11-2 and TRBJ2-5, with 7 bases identical to TRBD1. This CDR3 contains 14 residues. CDR1 and CDR2 (germline): SGHAT, FQNNGV. Trimming cost V 0 bases and J 7 bases; bases outside gene matches: 5. CDR3 sequence (DNA): TGTGCCAGCAGCTTAGAGCCAGGGGGTGGGACCCAGTACTTC. Translating it yields CASSLEPGGGTQYF.

This CDR3 is CASSRGRRETQYF. CDR3 in DNA: TGCGCCAGCAGCAGGGGGCGCCGAGAGACCCAGTACTTC. The J gene is TRBJ2-5, the V gene TRBV4-1; 7 nucleotides line up with TRBD1. The V and J ends lost 5 bases and 4 bases, in that order; junction bases with no gene match: 4. The germline V gene encodes CDR1 MGHRA and CDR2 YSYEKL. The CDR3 runs to 13 residues.

This clone occurred once. The chain employs TRBV19 and TRBJ1-2; D ambiguous. V lost 3 bases and J lost 2, with 10 bases in between. This CDR3 contains 14 residues. The germline V gene encodes CDR1 LNHDA and CDR2 SQIVND (reference sequence). Here the CDR3 DNA reads TGTGCCAGTAGTATCCTGGCAAGAAACTATGGCTACACCTTC. It codes for CASSILARNYGYTF.

The chain employs TRBV7-2 and TRBJ1-5; D gene uncertain. This CDR3 comprises 14 residues. Germline assignment: CDR1 SGHTA and CDR2 FQGNSA. V was trimmed by 2 bases and J by 9 bases, leaving 14 bases between them. CDR3: CASSLNQVSGPQHF. The DNA of the CDR3 is TGTGCCAGCAGCTTAAACCAAGTTAGCGGGCCCCAGCATTTT.

CDR3 nucleotides: TGCAGCGTTGTTAGGGGTTTCGCCTACGAGCAGTACTTC. As protein: CSVVRGFAYEQYF. The chain employs TRBV29-1 and TRBJ2-7, with a possible D match to TRBD1 (5 bases). Per the germline V gene, CDR1 is SQVTM and CDR2 is ANQGSEA. The CDR3 is 13 residues long. V lost 4 bases to trimming and J lost 2 bases, with 12 bases between them.

This chain uses TRBV4-3 with TRBJ1-4; tentative D call: TRBD1 (6 bases). Germline CDR1 and CDR2: LGHNA and YSLEER. The CDR3 is 16 amino acids. The V and J ends lost 3 bases and 1 base respectively, with 12 bases between them. CDR3 in DNA: TGCGCCAGCAGCCAGAACTCAGGGGTAACTAATGAAAAACTGTTTTTT. Translating gives CASSQNSGVTNEKLFF.

The V and J genes are TRBV2 and TRBJ1-1; D remains unclear. The V gene lost 9 bases and the J gene lost 11 bases, with 10 bases spanning the gap. CDR1 and CDR2 from the germline V gene are SNHLY and FYNNEI. This CDR3 region has 9 residues. Written as DNA, the CDR3 is TGTGCCAGTGGTAGCCCGGCTTTCTTT. This codes for CASGSPAFF.

The chain recombines TRBV14 with TRBJ2-7; 12 bases are shared with TRBD2. Germline V gene data show CDR1 as SGHDN and CDR2 as FVKESK. With 4 bases clipped from V and 0 bases from J, the junction kept 10 bases outside the gene matches. The CDR3 covers 18 residues. CDR3 protein: CASSLLRLAGDSSYEQYF. CDR3 sequence (DNA): TGTGCCAGCAGCCTTCTTCGACTAGCGGGGGACAGCTCCTACGAGCAGTACTTC.

CDR3 residues: CASSHRLNTGELFF. CDR3 in DNA: TGTGCCAGCAGCCATAGACTGAACACCGGGGAGCTGTTTTTT. This rearrangement joins TRBV11-3 to TRBJ2-2; unclear D gene. Trimming stripped 5 bases from V and 1 base from J, with 8 bases between. The germline gives CDR1 SGHNT, CDR2 YENEEA. The CDR3 has 14 residues.

The chain recombines TRBV6-5 with TRBJ2-7; D gene ambiguous. Germline CDR1 and CDR2: MNHEY and SVGAGI. V shed 8 bases and J shed 2 bases, with 7 bases lying between them. This CDR3 contains 11 residues. CDR3 region: CASQITYEQYF. CDR3 nucleotide sequence: TGTGCCAGCCAGATAACCTACGAGCAGTACTTC.

The genes are TRBV18 and TRBJ1-3; no clear D. The CDR3 length is 14 residues. Germline loops: CDR1 KGHSH, CDR2 LQKENI. V was clipped by 5 bases and J by 6 bases, with 14 bases between them. This CDR3 reads CASSTNGFSNTIYF. The CDR3, as DNA: TGTGCCAGCTCAACCAACGGGTTTTCAAACACCATATATTTT. The full variable domain, completed using reference TRBV18 and TRBJ1-3, is NAGVMQNPRHLVRRRGQEARLRCSPMKGHSHVYWYRQLPEEGLKFMVYLQKENIIDESGMPKERFSAEFPKEGPSILRIQQVVRGDSAAYFCASSTNGFSNTIYFGEGSWLTVV.

This rearrangement joins TRBV11-2 to TRBJ2-3, with D possibly being TRBD2 (6 bases). Germline V lookup: CDR1 SGHAT, CDR2 FQNNGV. V was shortened by 0 bases and J by 5 bases, with 18 bases between the two germline ends. The CDR3 spans 17 residues. The chain's CDR3 is CASSLEGGQLGGDTQYF. The CDR3 nucleotides are TGTGCCAGCAGCTTAGAAGGAGGCCAGCTCGGGGGAGATACGCAGTATTTT.

This sequence joins TRBV27 and TRBJ1-5, with TRBD1 matching 7 bases. J gave up 5 bases and V 4 bases, and 5 bases lay outside the gene matches. The CDR3 covers 14 residues. CDR1 and CDR2 (germline): MNHEY, SMNVEV (reference sequence). CDR3 bases: TGTGCCAGCAGTTCTGGACAGGCGGATCAGCCCCAGCATTTT. Translation gives CASSSGQADQPQHF.

The chain combines TRBV18 with TRBJ1-4, with 7 nucleotides matching TRBD1. There are 14 residues in the CDR3. Per the germline V gene, CDR1 is KGHSH and CDR2 is LQKENI. Trimming took 4 bases from V and 5 from J; bases not matched to a gene: 4. CDR3 residues: CASSQGQMNEKLFF. The CDR3 DNA sequence: TGTGCCAGCTCACAGGGACAGATGAATGAAAAACTGTTTTTT.

This sequence joins TRBV5-4 and TRBJ1-1; tentatively, D is TRBD1 (5 bases). Germline V gene sequence: CDR1 SGHNT, CDR2 YYREEE (reference sequence). The CDR3 covers 16 residues. Trimming took off 1 base at V and 0 bases at J, with 13 bases between the two ends. This CDR3 reads CASSLKMTALNTEAFF. In DNA form, the CDR3 reads TGTGCCAGCAGCTTGAAGATGACAGCGTTGAACACTGAAGCTTTCTTT. Combining the CDR3 with reference TRBV5-4 and TRBJ1-1 gives the whole variable domain ETGVTQSPTHLIKTRGQQVTLRCSSQSGHNTVSWYQQALGQGPQFIFQYYREEENGRGNFPPRFSGLQFPNYSSELNVNALELDDSALYLCASSLKMTALNTEAFFGQGTRLTVV.

The chain couples TRBV6-5 to TRBJ2-7; 7 nucleotides line up with TRBD2. Germline-derived CDR1 and CDR2 are MNHEY and SVGAGI. This CDR3 is built from 13 residues. V gave up 2 bases and J gave up 6 bases; unmatched junction bases: 4. CDR3 sequence: CASSYGTTGEQYF. Here the CDR3 DNA reads TGTGCCAGCAGTTACGGGACTACAGGCGAGCAGTACTTC.

This clone came up a few times. The chain couples TRBV7-2 to TRBJ1-3; unclear D gene. Germline V gene sequence: CDR1 SGHTA, CDR2 FQGNSA. Between the trimmed V and J ends, which lost 4 bases and 0 bases, there was a span of 10 bases. The CDR3 is 15 residues long. The CDR3 loop reads CASSSSTDSGNTIYF. In nucleotides, the CDR3 is TGTGCCAGCAGCTCCTCTACCGACTCTGGAAACACCATATATTTT.

The rearrangement uses TRBV27 and TRBJ2-5; tentatively, D is TRBD2 (5 bases). The CDR3 totals 13 residues. Germline CDR1 is MNHEY and CDR2 is SMNVEV (reference sequence). V was shortened by 6 bases and J by 5 bases, with 13 bases between the two germline ends. The CDR3 DNA follows: TGTGCCAGCAGACGGAGGCTTTGGGAGACCCAGTACTTC. This translates into CASRRRLWETQYF.

The chain combines TRBV7-2 with TRBJ1-6; 8 bases agree with TRBD1. Germline V gives CDR1 SGHTA, CDR2 FQGNSA. The CDR3 sequence is 15 residues long. The V and J ends lost 6 bases and 3 bases, in that order; junction bases with no gene match: 4. CDR3 in amino acids: CASSSGQGYNSPLHF. CDR3 nucleotides: TGTGCCAGCAGTTCTGGACAGGGCTATAATTCACCCCTCCACTTT.